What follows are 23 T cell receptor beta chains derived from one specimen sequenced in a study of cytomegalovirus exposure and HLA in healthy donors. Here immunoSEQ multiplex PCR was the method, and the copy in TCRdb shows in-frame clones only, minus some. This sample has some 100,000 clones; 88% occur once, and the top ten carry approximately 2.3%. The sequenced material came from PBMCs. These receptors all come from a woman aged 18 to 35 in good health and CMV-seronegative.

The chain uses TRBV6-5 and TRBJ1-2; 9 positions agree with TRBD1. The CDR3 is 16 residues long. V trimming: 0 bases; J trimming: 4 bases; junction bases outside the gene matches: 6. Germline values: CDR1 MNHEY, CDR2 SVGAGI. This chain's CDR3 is CASSYSRQGGIYGYTF. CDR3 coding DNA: TGTGCCAGCAGTTACTCGAGACAGGGGGGCATCTATGGCTACACCTTC.

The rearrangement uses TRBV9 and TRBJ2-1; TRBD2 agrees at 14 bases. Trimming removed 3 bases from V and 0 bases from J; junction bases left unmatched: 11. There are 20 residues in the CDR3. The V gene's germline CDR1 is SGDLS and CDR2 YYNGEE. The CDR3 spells CASSGRRTSGGFSSYNEQFF. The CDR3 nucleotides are TGTGCCAGCAGCGGGAGACGGACTAGCGGGGGGTTTAGCTCCTACAATGAGCAGTTCTTC.

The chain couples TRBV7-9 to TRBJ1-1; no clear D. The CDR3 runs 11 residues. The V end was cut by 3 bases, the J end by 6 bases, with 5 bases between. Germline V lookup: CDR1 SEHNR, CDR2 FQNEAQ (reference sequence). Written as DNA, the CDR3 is TGTGCCAGCAGCTTCGTCCCTGAAGCTTTCTTT. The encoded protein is CASSFVPEAFF.

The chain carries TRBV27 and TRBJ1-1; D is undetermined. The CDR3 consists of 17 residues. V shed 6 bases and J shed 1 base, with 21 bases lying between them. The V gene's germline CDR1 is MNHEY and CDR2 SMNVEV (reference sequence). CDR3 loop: CASSLTPYTQSNTEAFF. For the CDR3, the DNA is TGTGCCAGCAGCCTTACCCCTTATACACAATCGAACACTGAAGCTTTCTTT.

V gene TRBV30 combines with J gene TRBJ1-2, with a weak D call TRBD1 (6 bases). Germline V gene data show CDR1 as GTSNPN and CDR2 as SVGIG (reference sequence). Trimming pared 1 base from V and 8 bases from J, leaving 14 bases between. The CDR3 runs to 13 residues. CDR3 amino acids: CAWSAGQPWGYTF. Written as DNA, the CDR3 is TGTGCCTGGAGTGCCGGACAGCCCTGGGGCTACACCTTC.

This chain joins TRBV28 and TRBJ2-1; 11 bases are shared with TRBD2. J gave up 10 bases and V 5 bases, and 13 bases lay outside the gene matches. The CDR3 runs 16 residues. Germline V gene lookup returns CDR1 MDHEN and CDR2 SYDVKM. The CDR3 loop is CASSPLLAGGRREQFF. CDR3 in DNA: TGTGCCAGCAGTCCTCTCCTAGCGGGGGGTAGGAGGGAGCAGTTCTTC.

The DNA for the CDR3 is TGTGCCAGCCTGAACAGGGCTAGCAATCAGCCCCAGCATTTT. Translated: CASLNRASNQPQHF. V and J are TRBV19 and TRBJ1-5, with D possibly being TRBD1 (6 bases). CDR3 length: 14 residues. V was clipped by 9 bases and J by 0 bases, with 12 bases between them. The germline CDR1 and CDR2 sequences are LNHDA and SQIVND (reference sequence).

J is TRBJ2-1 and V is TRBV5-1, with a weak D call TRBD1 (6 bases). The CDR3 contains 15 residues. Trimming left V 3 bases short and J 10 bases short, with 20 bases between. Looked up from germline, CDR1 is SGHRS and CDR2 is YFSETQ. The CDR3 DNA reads TGCGCCAGCAGCTCCGAGGGGGACGGTATGGGGGAGCAGTTCTTC. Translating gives CASSSEGDGMGEQFF.

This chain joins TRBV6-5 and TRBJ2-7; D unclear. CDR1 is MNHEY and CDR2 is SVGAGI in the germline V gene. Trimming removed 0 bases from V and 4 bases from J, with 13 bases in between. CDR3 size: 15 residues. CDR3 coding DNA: TGTGCCAGCAGTTACTCATGGGCCCGGCCTTACGAGCAGTACTTC. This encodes CASSYSWARPYEQYF.

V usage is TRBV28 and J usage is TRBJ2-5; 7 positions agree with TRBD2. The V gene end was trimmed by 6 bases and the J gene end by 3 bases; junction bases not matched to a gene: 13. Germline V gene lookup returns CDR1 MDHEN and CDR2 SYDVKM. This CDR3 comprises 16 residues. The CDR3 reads CASSNLSGRGKETQYF. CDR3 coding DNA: TGTGCCAGCAGCAACCTCTCTGGGCGGGGGAAAGAGACCCAGTACTTC.

In DNA, the CDR3 is TGTGCCAGCAGGCGGGGGAACACAGATACGCAGTATTTT. Translating it yields CASRRGNTDTQYF. V is TRBV28 and J is TRBJ2-3; 7 bases align to TRBD2. The J segment lost 2 bases and the V segment lost 6 bases, leaving 2 bases of the junction unmatched. The CDR3 covers 13 residues. CDR1 is MDHEN, CDR2 SYDVKM, per germline.

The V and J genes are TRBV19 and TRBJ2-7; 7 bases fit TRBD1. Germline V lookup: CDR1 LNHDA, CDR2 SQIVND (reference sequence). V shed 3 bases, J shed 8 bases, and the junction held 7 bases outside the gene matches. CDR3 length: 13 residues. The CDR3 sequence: CASSIGTAFQQYF. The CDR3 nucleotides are TGTGCCAGTAGTATTGGGACAGCTTTTCAGCAGTACTTC.

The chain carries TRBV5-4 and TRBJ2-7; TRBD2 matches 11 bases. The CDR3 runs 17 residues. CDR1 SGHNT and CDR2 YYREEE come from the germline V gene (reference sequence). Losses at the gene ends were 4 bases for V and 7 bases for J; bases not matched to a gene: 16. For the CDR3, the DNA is TGTGCCAGCAGCCGCGGCCTAGCGGGAGGAGGAGTTTTAGAGCAGTACTTC. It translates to CASSRGLAGGGVLEQYF.

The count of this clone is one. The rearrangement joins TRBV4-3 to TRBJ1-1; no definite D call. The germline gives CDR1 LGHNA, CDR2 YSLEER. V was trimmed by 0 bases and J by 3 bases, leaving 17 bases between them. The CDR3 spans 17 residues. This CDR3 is CASSQDGIGEMDTEAFF. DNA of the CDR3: TGCGCCAGCAGCCAAGATGGGATTGGGGAGATGGACACTGAAGCTTTCTTT.

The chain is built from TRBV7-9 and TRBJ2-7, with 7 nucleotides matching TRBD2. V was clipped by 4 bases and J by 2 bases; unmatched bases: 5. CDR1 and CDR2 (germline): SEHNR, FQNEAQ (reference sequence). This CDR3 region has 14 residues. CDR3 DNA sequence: TGTGCCAGCAGCTCGAGGGAGGGCCCCTACGAGCAGTACTTC. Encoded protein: CASSSREGPYEQYF.

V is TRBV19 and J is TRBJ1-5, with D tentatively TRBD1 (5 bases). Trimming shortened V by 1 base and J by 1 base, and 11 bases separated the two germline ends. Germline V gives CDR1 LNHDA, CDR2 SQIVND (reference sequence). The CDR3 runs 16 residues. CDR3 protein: CASSIGPGPSNQPQHF. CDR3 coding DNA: TGTGCCAGTAGTATAGGGCCAGGGCCGAGCAATCAGCCCCAGCATTTT.

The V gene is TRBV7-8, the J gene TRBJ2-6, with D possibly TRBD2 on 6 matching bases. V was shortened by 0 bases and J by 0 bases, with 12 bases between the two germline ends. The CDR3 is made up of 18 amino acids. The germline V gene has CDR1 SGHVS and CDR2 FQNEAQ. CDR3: CASSLAGGPSSGANVLTF. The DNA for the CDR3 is TGTGCCAGCAGCTTAGCGGGGGGTCCGAGCTCTGGGGCCAACGTCCTGACTTTC.

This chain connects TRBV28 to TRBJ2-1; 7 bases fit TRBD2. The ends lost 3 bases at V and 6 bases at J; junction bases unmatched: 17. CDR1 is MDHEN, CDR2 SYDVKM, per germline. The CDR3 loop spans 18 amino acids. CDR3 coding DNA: TGTGCCAGCAGTTTCCTAACTTGGGGGGGACTCGCGACCAATGAGCAGTTCTTC. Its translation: CASSFLTWGGLATNEQFF.

The CDR3 DNA is TGTGCCTGGAGTGTACACCCCAATGAGCAGTTCTTC. Translation: CAWSVHPNEQFF. The V gene is TRBV30, the J gene TRBJ2-1; D remains ambiguous. Germline V gene sequence: CDR1 GTSNPN, CDR2 SVGIG (reference sequence). Trimming shortened V by 0 bases and J by 6 bases, and 6 bases separated the two germline ends. The CDR3 is made up of 12 amino acids.

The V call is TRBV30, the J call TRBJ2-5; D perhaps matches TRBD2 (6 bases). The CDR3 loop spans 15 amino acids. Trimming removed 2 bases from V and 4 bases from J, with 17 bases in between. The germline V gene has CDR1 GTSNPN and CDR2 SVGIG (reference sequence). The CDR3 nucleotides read TGTGCCTGGAGTTCCGGGACTGCAATTTCAGAGACCCAGTACTTC. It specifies CAWSSGTAISETQYF.

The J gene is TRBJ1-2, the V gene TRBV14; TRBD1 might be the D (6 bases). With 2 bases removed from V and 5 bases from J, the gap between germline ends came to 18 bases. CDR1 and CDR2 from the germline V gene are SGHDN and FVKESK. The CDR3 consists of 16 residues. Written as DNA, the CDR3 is TGTGCCAGCAGCCAATTCGGTGGCAGGGGTGGTTATGGCTACACCTTC. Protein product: CASSQFGGRGGYGYTF.

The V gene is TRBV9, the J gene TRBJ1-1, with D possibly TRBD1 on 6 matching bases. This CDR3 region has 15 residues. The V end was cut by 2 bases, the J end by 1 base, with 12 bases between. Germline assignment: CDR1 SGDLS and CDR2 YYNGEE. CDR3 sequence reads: CASSVSGTTNTEAFF. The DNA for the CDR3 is TGTGCCAGCAGCGTCTCCGGGACAACGAACACTGAAGCTTTCTTT. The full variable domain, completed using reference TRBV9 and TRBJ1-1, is DSGVTQTPKHLITATGQRVTLRCSPRSGDLSVYWYQQSLDQGLQFLIQYYNGEERAKGNILERFSAQQFPDLHSELNLSSLELGDSALYFCASSVSGTTNTEAFFGQGTRLTVV.

The CDR3 reads CASSLQDSGANVLTF. The CDR3 region has the DNA TGTGCCAGCAGCTTACAGGACTCTGGGGCCAACGTCCTGACTTTC. The V call is TRBV11-1, the J call TRBJ2-6, with no clear D. CDR3 length equals 15 residues. From germline, CDR1 is SGHAT and CDR2 FQDESV (reference sequence). V shed 2 bases and J shed 0 bases, with 5 bases lying between them. The entire variable domain, with the rest obtained from reference TRBV11-1 and TRBJ2-6, is as follows: EAEVAQSPRYKITEKSQAVAFWCDPISGHATLYWYRQILGQGPELLVQFQDESVVDDSQLPKDRFSAERLKGVDSTLKIQPAELGDSAMYLCASSLQDSGANVLTFGAGSRLTVL.